The 3 T cell receptor beta chains below were found in one sample sequenced in a study of beta chain features in type 1 diabetes. Study-wide results and limits: Moderate but significant shortening of TCRB CDR3s was recorded in all four CD4+ subsets from Type 1 diabetes patients.

Since all of the isolated RNA was reverse transcribed, expressed TCRB transcripts were what got sequenced. TCRdb keeps only in-frame clones here, not all; method: immunoSEQ multiplex PCR. The table shows hundreds of thousands of clones, with 11% occurring only once. Their antigens remain unidentified. Sequencing input: naive CD4+ T cells from blood. These receptors were collected from a man in his thirties or forties with type 1 diabetes.

This clone was seen more than once but under ten times. This chain joins TRBV30 and TRBJ1-6; D is uncertain. Trimming removed 0 bases from V and 9 bases from J, with 21 bases in between. The CDR3 runs to 17 residues. Germline CDR1 GTSNPN, CDR2 SVGIG (reference sequence). CDR3 coding DNA: TGTGCCTGGAGTGTGGGGTACTCCTTAAGCGGAGGTTCACCCCTCCACTTT. Amino acid sequence: CAWSVGYSLSGGSPLHF.

This clone was seen only a few times. CDR3 region: CASSLQGIGTQYF. The CDR3 DNA reads TGTGCCAGCAGCCTACAGGGGATTGGGACCCAGTACTTC. The V call is TRBV7-9, the J call TRBJ2-5; 7 positions agree with TRBD1. Germline trimming cut 5 bases from V and 7 bases from J; bases unmatched to any gene: 7. Germline V gene data show CDR1 as SEHNR and CDR2 as FQNEAQ (reference sequence). The CDR3 sequence is 13 residues long.

The chain joins TRBV20-1 to TRBJ2-3; D is ambiguous. Trimming removed 5 bases from V and 4 bases from J, with 4 bases in between. The CDR3 covers 10 residues. Per the germline V gene, CDR1 is DFQATT and CDR2 is SNEGSKA (reference sequence). In DNA, the CDR3 is TGCAGTGCTCGGGCAGATACGCAGTATTTT. Its translation: CSARADTQYF.